These T cell receptor beta chains were read from a single sample in a study of cytomegalovirus exposure and HLA in healthy donors. The table came from immunoSEQ multiplex PCR; TCRdb's copy has only in-frame clones and leaves some out. The sample shows 130,000 to 150,000 clones, around four fifths of them seen only once. Material for sequencing was PBMCs. These TCRs come from a male donor in good health and CMV-seronegative. Each CDR3 is given with its conserved first and last residue. D genes are given only for firm matches. Clone size, where shown, is once, few, many, or a class for clones that have expanded.

CASSEDGGEGKANIQYF	TGTGCCAGCAGTGAAGATGGAGGGGAAGGGAAGGCTAACATTCAGTACTTC	TRBJ2-4	NA	TRBV28	NA
CASSSGRSYEQYF	TGTGCCAGCAGTTCGGGTCGATCCTACGAGCAGTACTTC	TRBJ2-7	NA	TRBV27	NA
CAWSHYYEQFF	TGTGCCTGGAGTCACTATTATGAGCAGTTCTTC	TRBJ2-1	NA	TRBV30	few
CASSQASGTEQFF	TGTGCCAGCAGCCAAGCTTCCGGGACAGAGCAGTTCTTC	TRBJ2-1	NA	TRBV14	NA
CSVVYGQANYNEQFF	TGCAGCGTTGTTTATGGCCAGGCAAACTACAATGAGCAGTTCTTC	TRBJ2-1	NA	TRBV29-1	NA
CASSVGTGAFSSYNSPLHF	TGTGCCAGCAGCGTCGGGACAGGGGCTTTTAGCTCCTATAATTCACCCCTCCACTTT	TRBJ1-6	TRBD1	TRBV14	once
CASSGGGMNTEAFF	TGCGCCAGCAGCGGGGGGGGCATGAACACTGAAGCTTTCTTT	TRBJ1-1	NA	TRBV5-1	once
CASSLAGFGYTF	TGTGCCAGCAGCTTGGCCGGGTTTGGCTACACCTTC	TRBJ1-2	NA	TRBV5-4	NA
CASSHPGAGWPDEQYF	TGTGCCAGCAGCCACCCCGGAGCCGGCTGGCCCGACGAGCAGTACTTC	TRBJ2-7	NA	TRBV4-2	NA
CASSSTSHEQYF	TGTGCCAGCAGCAGCACTAGTCACGAGCAGTACTTC	TRBJ2-7	NA	TRBV5-4	NA
CASSDPRSKGTDTQYF	TGTGCCAGCAGTGATCCCCGGTCGAAAGGCACAGATACGCAGTATTTT	TRBJ2-3	NA	TRBV2	few
CASTEPGGGTNTEAFF	TGTGCCAGCACCGAACCGGGGGGGGGAACAAACACTGAAGCTTTCTTT	TRBJ1-1	NA	TRBV2	NA
CASSAPGTSGRERDWLNSYNEQFF	TGTGCCAGTAGTGCACCCGGGACTAGCGGGAGGGAGAGAGACTGGCTTAATTCCTACAATGAGCAGTTCTTC	TRBJ2-1	TRBD2	TRBV19	NA
CASSFRQEQFF	TGTGCCAGCAGTTTTAGACAGGAGCAGTTCTTC	TRBJ2-1	NA	TRBV28	NA
CASSDRWNTEAFF	TGTGCCAGTTCGGACAGGTGGAACACTGAAGCTTTCTTT	TRBJ1-1	TRBD1	TRBV19	NA
CASSSSRDSPRDKRFF	TGTGCCAGCAGTTCCTCCCGGGACTCCCCCAGGGATAAGCGGTTCTTC	TRBJ2-1	NA	TRBV27	NA
CASRNGGYYGYTF	TGTGCCAGCAGAAACGGCGGTTACTATGGCTACACCTTC	TRBJ1-2	NA	TRBV6-5	NA
CASRQETNTGELFF	TGCGCCAGTCGACAGGAGACGAACACCGGGGAGCTGTTTTTT	TRBJ2-2	NA	TRBV4-3	NA
CASRRLYGYTF	TGTGCCAGCAGACGTCTATATGGCTACACCTTC	TRBJ1-2	NA	TRBV5-7	NA
CATRDRGSTEAFF	TGTGCCACCAGAGACAGGGGAAGCACTGAAGCTTTCTTT	TRBJ1-1	TRBD1	TRBV15	NA